Below, one T cell receptor beta chain is given with its context. This clonotype was seen a few times. Its antigen specificity is not known. One end of the junction does not line up with germline, which may come from a read error. This sample was included in a study of T cells after yellow fever vaccination (dated by TCRdb to the late 2010s). Background on the whole study: Libraries from fractions with low cell numbers were prepared with the SMART-Seq v4 Ultra Low Input RNA kit. Bulk PBMC replicates and cell subsets were isolated from blood drawn at multiple timepoints before and after both primary and secondary immunization. Bulk TCR alpha and beta repertoires were sequenced longitudinally to track T-cell clones before and after primary and booster YFV17D yellow fever vaccination. Two healthy male donors, one aged 18 to 30 and one aged 30 to 40 years, made up the cohort. General conclusions and limits of the study: A small share of clonotypes was detected in both CD4 and CD8 compartments, with the overlap likely arising from convergent recombination. Computational filtering was needed because FACS-sorted repertoires could contain abundant contaminating clonotypes from the bulk population. Because the study included only a couple of donors, the extent to which the findings can be generalized is limited. The secondary T-cell response was found to be weaker but faster than the primary response, with a peak reached on day 5 rather than on day 15. After the booster, most clones that had expanded after primary vaccination were detected again (roughly 96% of CD4 and roughly nine tenths of CD8), suggesting broad maintenance of memory.

What the treatment or condition label conveys for this sample: live attenuated yellow fever vaccine strain. At each blood-draw timepoint, two biological replicates of bulk PBMCs were obtained. A standard Ficoll-Paque protocol was used to isolate PBMCs from peripheral blood. RNA was extracted with TriZol from bulk PBMCs, CD4 and CD8 fractions, and dextramer-positive and dextramer-negative fractions. TCR cDNA was synthesized by 5'RACE template switching, which introduced a universal primer site and unique molecular identifiers. Priming of cDNA synthesis was performed from both the TCR alpha and TCR beta constant segments. Two PCR steps were used to amplify libraries, with sample barcodes and sequencing adapters being added in the second step. Libraries were sequenced on Illumina HiSeq 2500 (2x100 bp) or NovaSeq (2x150 bp). The paper's data handling went like this. MIGEC handled demultiplexing of reads and collapsing into UMI consensus sequences, while MiXCR performed V(D)J alignment. Clonotypes responding to the vaccine were identified with edgeR on replicate PBMC samples, with the criteria of FDR below 0.01 and a log2 fold change above 5 up to day 15. Each bulk clonotype received a CD4 or CD8 identity based on whether the sequenced CD4 or CD8 repertoire contained that clonotype at higher abundance. TCRdb reran the public reads through fastp at Q25 and MiXCR, keeping productive beta chains. One record per CDR3 amino acid sequence lists the most common genes and DNA. In this record, the V and J calls reflect TCRdb's handling and not the investigators' own analysis. The sample table holds 450,000 to 600,000 distinct CDR3 sequences, of which about 13% were seen once. More than 13% of the sample is held by the ten biggest clonotypes.

The sample in question was PBMCs, obtained on the day of the yellow fever booster vaccination. The TCR comes from a young man who received the YFV17D yellow fever vaccine.

Here is the DNA: TGCAGCGTTGAACCTAACCACGAGACCCAGTACTTC. This codes for CSVEPNHETQYF. Rearrangement joined TRBV29-1 to TRBJ2-5; no confident D gene assignment can be made. For CDR1 and CDR2, the germline V gene lists SQVTM and ANQGSEA. Measured from the cysteine to the phenylalanine, the CDR3 is 12 residues long. Of all the DNA, just the CDR3 is kept, 36 bases in frame from base 1.